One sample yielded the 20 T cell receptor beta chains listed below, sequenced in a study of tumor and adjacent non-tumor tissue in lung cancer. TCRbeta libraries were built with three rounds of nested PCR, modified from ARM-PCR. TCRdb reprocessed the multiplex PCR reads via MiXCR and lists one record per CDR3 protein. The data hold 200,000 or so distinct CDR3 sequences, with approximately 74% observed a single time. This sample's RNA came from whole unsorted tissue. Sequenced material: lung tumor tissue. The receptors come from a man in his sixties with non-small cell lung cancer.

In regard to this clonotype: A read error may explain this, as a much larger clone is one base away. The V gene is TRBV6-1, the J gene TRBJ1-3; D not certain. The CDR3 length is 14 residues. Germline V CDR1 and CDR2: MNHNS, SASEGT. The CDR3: CASSDGVSGNSIYF. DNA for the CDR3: TGTGCCAGCAGTGACGGGGTCTCTGGAAACAGCATATATTTT.

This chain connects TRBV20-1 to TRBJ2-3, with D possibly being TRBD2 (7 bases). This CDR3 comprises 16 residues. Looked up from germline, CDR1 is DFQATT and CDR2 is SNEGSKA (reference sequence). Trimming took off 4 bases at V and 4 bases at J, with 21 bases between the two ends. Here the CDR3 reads CSATGLVGAFADTQYF. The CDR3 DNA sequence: TGCAGTGCTACTGGACTAGTGGGGGCCTTCGCAGATACGCAGTATTTT.

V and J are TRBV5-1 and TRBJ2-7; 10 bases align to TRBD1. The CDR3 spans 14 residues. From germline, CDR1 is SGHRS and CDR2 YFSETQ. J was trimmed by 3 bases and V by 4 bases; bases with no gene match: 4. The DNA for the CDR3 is TGCGCCAGCAGCGGACAGGGGGTGTACTACGAGCAGTACTTC. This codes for CASSGQGVYYEQYF.

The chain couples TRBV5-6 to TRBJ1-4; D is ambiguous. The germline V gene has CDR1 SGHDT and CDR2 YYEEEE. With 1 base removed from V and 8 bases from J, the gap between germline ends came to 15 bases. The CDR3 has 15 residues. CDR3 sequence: CASSLRRLGYEKLFF. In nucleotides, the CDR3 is TGTGCCAGCAGCTTGAGGCGGTTGGGATACGAAAAACTGTTTTTT.

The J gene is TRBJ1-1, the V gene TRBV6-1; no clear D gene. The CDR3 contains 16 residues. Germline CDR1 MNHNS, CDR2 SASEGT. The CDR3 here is CTTSEGSGKGFVEAFF. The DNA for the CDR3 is TGTACCACCAGTGAAGGGTCGGGGAAGGGTTTCGTTGAAGCTTTCTTT.

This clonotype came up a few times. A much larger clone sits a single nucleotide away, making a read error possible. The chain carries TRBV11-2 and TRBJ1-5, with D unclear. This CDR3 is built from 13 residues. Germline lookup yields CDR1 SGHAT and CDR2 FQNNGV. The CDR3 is CTSSFFQDQPQHF. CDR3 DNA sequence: TGTACCAGCAGCTTTTTTCAAGATCAGCCCCAGCATTTT.

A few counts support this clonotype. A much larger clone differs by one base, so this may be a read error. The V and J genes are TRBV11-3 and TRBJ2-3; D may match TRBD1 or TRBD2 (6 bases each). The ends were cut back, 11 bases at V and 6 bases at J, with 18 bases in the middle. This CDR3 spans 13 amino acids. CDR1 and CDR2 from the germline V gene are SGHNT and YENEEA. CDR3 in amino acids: CAPWRGDPDTQYF. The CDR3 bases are TGTGCCCCCTGGAGGGGGGACCCTGATACGCAGTATTTT.

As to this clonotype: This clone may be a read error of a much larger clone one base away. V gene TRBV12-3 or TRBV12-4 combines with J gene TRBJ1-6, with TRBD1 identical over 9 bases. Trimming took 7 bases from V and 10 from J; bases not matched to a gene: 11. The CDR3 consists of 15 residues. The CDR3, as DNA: TGTGCCAGCAATTCCCACAGGGGGCTCGGATCACCCCTCCACTTT. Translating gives CASNSHRGLGSPLHF.

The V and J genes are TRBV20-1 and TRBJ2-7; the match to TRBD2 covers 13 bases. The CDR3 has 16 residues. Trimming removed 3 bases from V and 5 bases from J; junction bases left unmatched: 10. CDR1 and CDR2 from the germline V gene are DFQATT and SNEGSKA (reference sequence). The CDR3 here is CSASPFGTSGTHEQYF. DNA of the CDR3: TGCAGTGCTAGTCCCTTTGGGACTAGCGGGACCCACGAGCAGTACTTC.

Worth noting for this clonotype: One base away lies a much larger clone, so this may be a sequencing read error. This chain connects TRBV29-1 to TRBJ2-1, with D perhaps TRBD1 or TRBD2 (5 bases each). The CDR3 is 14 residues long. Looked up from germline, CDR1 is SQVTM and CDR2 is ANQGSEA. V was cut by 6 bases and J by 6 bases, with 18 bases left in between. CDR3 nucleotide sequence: TGCAGCGTGGAGAAAATCGGGACCATCAATGAGCAGTTCTTC. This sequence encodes CSVEKIGTINEQFF.

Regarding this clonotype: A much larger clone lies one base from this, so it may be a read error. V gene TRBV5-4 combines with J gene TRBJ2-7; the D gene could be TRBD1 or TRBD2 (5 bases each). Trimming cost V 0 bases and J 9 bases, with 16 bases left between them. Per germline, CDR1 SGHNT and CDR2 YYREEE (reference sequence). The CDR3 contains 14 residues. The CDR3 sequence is CASSLGDGIRGQYF. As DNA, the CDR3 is TGTGCCAGCAGCTTGGGGGACGGGATACGCGGGCAGTACTTC.

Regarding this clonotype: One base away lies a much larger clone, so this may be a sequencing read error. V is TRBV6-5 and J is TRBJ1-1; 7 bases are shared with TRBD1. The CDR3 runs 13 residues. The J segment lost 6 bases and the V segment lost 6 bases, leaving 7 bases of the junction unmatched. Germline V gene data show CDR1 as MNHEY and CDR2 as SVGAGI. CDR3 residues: CASSLQGRAEAFF. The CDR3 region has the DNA TGTGCCAGCAGCTTACAGGGGCGCGCTGAAGCTTTCTTT.

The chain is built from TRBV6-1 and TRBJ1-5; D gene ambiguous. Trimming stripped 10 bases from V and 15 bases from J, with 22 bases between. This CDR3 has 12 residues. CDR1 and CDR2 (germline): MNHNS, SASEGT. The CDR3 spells CAIGVWSQPLHF. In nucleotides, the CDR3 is TGTGCCATCGGAGTATGGAGTCAGCCTCTGCATTTT.

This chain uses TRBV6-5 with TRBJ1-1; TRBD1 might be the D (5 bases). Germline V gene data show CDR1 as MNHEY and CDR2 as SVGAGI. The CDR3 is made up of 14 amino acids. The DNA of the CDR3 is TGTACCATCAGTTACTCGCTAGGGGTCACTGAAGCTTTCTTT. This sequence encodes CTISYSLGVTEAFF.

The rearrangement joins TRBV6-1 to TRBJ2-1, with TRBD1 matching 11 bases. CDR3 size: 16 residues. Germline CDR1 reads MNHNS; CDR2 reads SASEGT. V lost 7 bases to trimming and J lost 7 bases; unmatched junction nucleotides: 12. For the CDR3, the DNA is TGTGCCAGCAAACCCGCCGGGACAGGGGGATTGAATGAGCAGTTCTTC. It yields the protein CASKPAGTGGLNEQFF.

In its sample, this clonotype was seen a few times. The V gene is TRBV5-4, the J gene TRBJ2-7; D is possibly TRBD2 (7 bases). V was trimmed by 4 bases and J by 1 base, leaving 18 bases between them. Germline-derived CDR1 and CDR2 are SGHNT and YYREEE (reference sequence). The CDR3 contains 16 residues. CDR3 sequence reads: CASSQRGGRTSYEQYF. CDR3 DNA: TGTGCCAGCAGCCAGAGGGGGGGCCGTACTTCCTACGAGCAGTACTTC. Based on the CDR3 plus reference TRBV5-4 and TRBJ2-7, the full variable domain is ETGVTQSPTHLIKTRGQQVTLRCSSQSGHNTVSWYQQALGQGPQFIFQYYREEENGRGNFPPRFSGLQFPNYSSELNVNALELDDSALYLCASSQRGGRTSYEQYFGPGTRLTVT.

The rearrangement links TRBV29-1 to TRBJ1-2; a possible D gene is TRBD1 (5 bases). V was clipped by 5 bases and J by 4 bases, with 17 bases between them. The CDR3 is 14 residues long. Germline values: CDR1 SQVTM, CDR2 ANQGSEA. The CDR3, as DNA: TGCAGCGTTTCACAAGGGGCCTGCGCCTATGGCTACACCTTC. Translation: CSVSQGACAYGYTF.

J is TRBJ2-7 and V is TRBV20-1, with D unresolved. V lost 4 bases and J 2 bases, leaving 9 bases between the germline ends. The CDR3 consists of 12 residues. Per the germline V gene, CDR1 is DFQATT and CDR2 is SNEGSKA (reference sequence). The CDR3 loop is CSANSGPYEQYF. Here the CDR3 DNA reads TGCAGTGCTAACTCCGGGCCCTACGAGCAGTACTTC.

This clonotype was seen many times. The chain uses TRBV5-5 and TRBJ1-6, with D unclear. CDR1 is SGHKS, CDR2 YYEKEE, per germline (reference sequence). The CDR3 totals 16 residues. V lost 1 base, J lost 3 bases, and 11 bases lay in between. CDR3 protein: CASSLSHEVYNSPLHF. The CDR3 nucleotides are TGTGCCAGCAGCTTGTCGCACGAGGTCTATAATTCACCCCTCCACTTT.

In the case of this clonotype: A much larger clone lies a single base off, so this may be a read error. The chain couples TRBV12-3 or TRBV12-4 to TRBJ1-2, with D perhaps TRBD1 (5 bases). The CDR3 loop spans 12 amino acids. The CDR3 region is CPSSRQKYGYTF. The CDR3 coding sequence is TGTCCCAGCAGTAGACAGAAATATGGCTACACCTTC.